These T cell receptor beta chains were read from a single sample in a study of T-cell memory formation after mild COVID-19. TCRdb re-called the 5' RACE reads through MiXCR, storing one row per CDR3 protein. This table holds roughly 300,000 distinct CDR3 sequences, around 15% found once. The material sequenced was PBMCs or a T cell subset sorted from them (not recorded which). The source is a man aged 18 to 35 who had mild COVID-19 (a few samples of this study predate the infection). Cell type and time point are not known. Both conserved end residues are part of each CDR3. Fields, in order: clone size, CDR3 length, J gene, D gene, V gene, CDR3 DNA, CDR3 protein. D genes are given only for firm matches. Clone size appears in some rows only: once, few, many, or a class for an expanded clone.

>few|17|TRBJ2-3|-|TRBV15
TGTGCCACCAGCAGAGTATTTGGTTCAGCCCGATGGGATACGCAGTATTTT
CATSRVFGSARWDTQYF
>few|14|TRBJ2-5|-|TRBV7-2
TGTGCCAGCAGCCCCCATCGGGGGCGGAAGACCCAGTACTTC
CASSPHRGRKTQYF
>few|15|TRBJ2-7|-|TRBV7-6
TGTGCCAGCAGCCCACTGGCGGCTCCTTCCTACGAGCAGTACTTC
CASSPLAAPSYEQYF
>-|13|TRBJ1-1|-|TRBV5-1
TGCGCCAGCAGCTCGGGACTTCACCCTGAAGCTTTCTTT
CASSSGLHPEAFF
>many|14|TRBJ1-6|TRBD1|TRBV6-5
TGTGCCAGCAGACCGACAGGGAGGAATTCACCCCTCCACTTT
CASRPTGRNSPLHF
>few|13|TRBJ2-1|TRBD1|TRBV29-1
TGCAGCGTCCGACAGGGGCACTACAATGAGCAGTTCTTC
CSVRQGHYNEQFF
>-|14|TRBJ1-2|TRBD1|TRBV2
TGTGCCAGCCGGGGACAGGTGTTGGCTTATGGCTACACCTTC
CASRGQVLAYGYTF
>few|14|TRBJ2-3|-|TRBV7-3
TGTGCCAGCAGCTTAGATGGGACAACAGATACGCAGTATTTT
CASSLDGTTDTQYF
>few|16|TRBJ2-3|-|TRBV7-2
TGTGCCAGCAGCTTTAATCGCGCGGGGGCGGGAGATACGCAGTATTTT
CASSFNRAGAGDTQYF
>-|19|TRBJ2-1|-|TRBV20-1
TGCAGTGCTAGAGATCCGGGTGGGGGGATCTCGAGCTCCTACAATGAGCAGTTCTTC
CSARDPGGGISSSYNEQFF
>few|14|TRBJ2-3|TRBD1|TRBV2
TGTGCCAGCACCGTCGGGACAGCTCGGAATACGCAGTATTTT
CASTVGTARNTQYF
>-|16|TRBJ2-3|TRBD1|TRBV20-1
TGCAGTGCTAGAGCCCGGGACAGCGGACGCACAGATACGCAGTATTTT
CSARARDSGRTDTQYF
>-|16|TRBJ1-1|TRBD1|TRBV6-1
TGTGCCAGCAACCCTTGGACAGGGATCATGAACACTGAAGCTTTCTTT
CASNPWTGIMNTEAFF
>-|17|TRBJ1-1|-|TRBV9
TGTGCCAGCAGCGTAGTTCCCGGGAGGACTAGGGACACTGAAGCTTTCTTT
CASSVVPGRTRDTEAFF
>-|16|TRBJ1-6|TRBD1|TRBV6-1
TGTGCCAGCCACGAAGGGGCAGGGGGCTGGTATTCACCCCTCCACTTT
CASHEGAGGWYSPLHF
>few|14|TRBJ1-5|-|TRBV7-2
TGTGCCAGCAGCTTAGCTGGCCTGTATCAGCCCCAGCATTTT
CASSLAGLYQPQHF
>few|12|TRBJ2-5|-|TRBV7-2
TGTGCCAGCAGATCCGTCGGGGAGACCCAGTACTTC
CASRSVGETQYF
>-|15|TRBJ2-5|-|TRBV9
TGTGCCAGCAGCGTAGGAGGGGCCGTCGGACAGACCCAGTACTTC
CASSVGGAVGQTQYF
>-|14|TRBJ2-3|-|TRBV12-3/TRBV12-4
TGTGCCAGCAGTTTAGGAGGTTGGGCAGATACGCAGTATTTT
CASSLGGWADTQYF
>-|13|TRBJ2-2|TRBD1|TRBV10-3
TGTGCCATCAGGGGACAGGGTTCCGGGGAGCTGTTTTTT
CAIRGQGSGELFF
>-|15|TRBJ1-1|-|TRBV4-3
TGCGCCAGCAGCCAAGACGGGAGGAGAGGCACTGAAGCTTTCTTT
CASSQDGRRGTEAFF
>-|12|TRBJ2-5|-|TRBV21-1
TGTGCCACCTCGGCCCGCCAAGAGACCCAGTACTTC
CATSARQETQYF